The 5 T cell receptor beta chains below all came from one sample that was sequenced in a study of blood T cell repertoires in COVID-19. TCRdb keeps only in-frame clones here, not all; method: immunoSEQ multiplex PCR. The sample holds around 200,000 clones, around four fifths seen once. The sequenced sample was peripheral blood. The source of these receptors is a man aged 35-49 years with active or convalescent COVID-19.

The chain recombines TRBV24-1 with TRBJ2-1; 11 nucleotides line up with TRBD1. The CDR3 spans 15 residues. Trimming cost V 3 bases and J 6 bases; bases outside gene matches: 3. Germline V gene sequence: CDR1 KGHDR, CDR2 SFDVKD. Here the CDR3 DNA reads TGTGCCACCAGTGATAGGGGACAGGGGGGCAATGAGCAGTTCTTC. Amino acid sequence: CATSDRGQGGNEQFF.

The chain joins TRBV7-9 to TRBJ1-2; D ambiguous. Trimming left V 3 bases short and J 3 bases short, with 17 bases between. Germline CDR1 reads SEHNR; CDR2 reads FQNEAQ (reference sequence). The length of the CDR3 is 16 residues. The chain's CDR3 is CASSFDWEVRDYGYTF. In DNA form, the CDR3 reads TGTGCCAGCAGCTTCGATTGGGAGGTGCGGGACTATGGCTACACCTTC.

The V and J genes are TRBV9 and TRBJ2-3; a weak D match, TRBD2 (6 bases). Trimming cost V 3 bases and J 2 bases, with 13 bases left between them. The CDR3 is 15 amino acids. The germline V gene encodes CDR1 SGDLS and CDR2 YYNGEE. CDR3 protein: CASSALSGSTDTQYF. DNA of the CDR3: TGTGCCAGCAGCGCCCTTAGCGGATCCACAGATACGCAGTATTTT.

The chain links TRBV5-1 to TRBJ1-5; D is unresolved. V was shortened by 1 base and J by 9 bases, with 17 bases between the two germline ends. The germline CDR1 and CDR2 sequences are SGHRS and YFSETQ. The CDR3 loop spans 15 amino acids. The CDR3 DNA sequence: TGCGCCAGCAGCTTGCCTAAGGACTGGGTGGGGCCCCAGCATTTT. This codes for CASSLPKDWVGPQHF.

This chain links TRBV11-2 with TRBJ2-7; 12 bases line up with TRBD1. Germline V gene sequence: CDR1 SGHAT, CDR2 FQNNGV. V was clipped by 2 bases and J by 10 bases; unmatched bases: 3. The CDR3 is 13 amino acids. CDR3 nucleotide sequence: TGTGCCAGCAGCTTAATGGGACAGGGGGCCCAGTACTTC. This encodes CASSLMGQGAQYF.